This T cell receptor beta chain emerged from a study of lymphopenia after photon versus proton radiotherapy. Germline V gives CDR1 SGHNT, CDR2 YYREEE (reference sequence). Trimming cost V 7 bases and J 7 bases, with 11 bases left between them. The CDR3 totals 11 residues. Measured with immunoSEQ multiplex PCR; TCRdb has only the in-frame clones, and not every one. The table includes about 70,000 clones, 87% detected once. The V call is TRBV5-4, the J call TRBJ2-5; D remains unclear. The receptor comes from a man aged 80 or over with esophageal cancer. The specimen was peripheral blood, collected from a patient treated with proton-based radiotherapy. CDR3 residues: CASFTIGTQYF. CDR3 nucleotides: TGTGCCAGCTTTACAATAGGGACCCAGTACTTC.